One T cell receptor (beta chain) is described in this entry. What it recognizes is unknown. The sample is drawn from a study of beta chain features in type 1 diabetes. Study context: Healthy donors resembled patients in age, gender and cell yields.

Every isolated RNA sample was fully reverse transcribed, so sequencing captured expressed TCRB transcripts. About 3.6 million reads on average were seen across naive, central memory and regulatory T cell samples. Libraries were prepared by immunoSEQ multiplex PCR; TCRdb keeps only in-frame clonotypes and omits some of them. The repertoire includes about 280,000 clones, about 15% of them detected once, and around 0.015% sits in the top ten. Trimming took 5 bases from V and 0 from J; bases not matched to a gene: 8. CDR1 and CDR2 (germline): LNHDA, SQIVND (reference sequence). The length of the CDR3 is 16 residues. Findings and limits, study-wide: The naive, central memory and Treg TCRB repertoires looked more alike in patients than they did in healthy donors. A moderate, significant TCRB CDR3 shortening appeared in type 1 diabetes across four CD4+ subsets.

This TCR came from a man younger than 35 with type 1 diabetes. Material for sequencing was naive CD4+ T cells from blood. The gene calls are TRBV19 and TRBJ1-2; 8 positions match TRBD1. In DNA form, the CDR3 reads TGTGCCAGTAGTTACCGCGACAGGGGAGCTAACTATGGCTACACCTTC. Its translation: CASSYRDRGANYGYTF.